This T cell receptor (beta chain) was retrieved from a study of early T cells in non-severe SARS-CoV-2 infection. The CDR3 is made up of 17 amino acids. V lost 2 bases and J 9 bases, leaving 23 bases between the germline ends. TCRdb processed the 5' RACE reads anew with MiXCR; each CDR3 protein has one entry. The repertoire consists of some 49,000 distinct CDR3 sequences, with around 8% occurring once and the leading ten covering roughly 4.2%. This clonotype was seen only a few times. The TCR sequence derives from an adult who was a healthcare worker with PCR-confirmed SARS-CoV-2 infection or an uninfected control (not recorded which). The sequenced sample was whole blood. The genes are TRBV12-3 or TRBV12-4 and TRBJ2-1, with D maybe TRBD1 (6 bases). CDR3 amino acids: CASSLPSGRGLQGEQFF. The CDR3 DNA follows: TGTGCCAGCAGTTTACCTTCAGGGAGAGGGCTACAGGGTGAGCAGTTCTTC.